These 16 T cell receptor beta chains were sequenced from one sample in a study of blood T cells in healthy people across ages. For the second PCR, which ran for 7 to 11 cycles, a sample-barcoded 5' primer and a J-beta primer mix were used. Each CDR3 protein is one row after TCRdb ran MiXCR on the 5' RACE reads. The repertoire holds fewer than 2 million distinct CDR3 sequences, with about 39% as singletons. The specimen sequenced was blood. The origin of the receptors is a human donor in good health.

This chain connects TRBV7-2 to TRBJ2-5; D uncertain. The CDR3 loop spans 13 amino acids. V lost 0 bases, J lost 6 bases, and 8 bases lay in between. CDR1 is SGHTA, CDR2 FQGNSA, per germline. CDR3 loop: CASSLAGSQTQYF. The CDR3 nucleotides are TGTGCCAGCAGCTTAGCGGGCAGCCAGACCCAGTACTTC.

With regard to this clonotype: Just one base apart from a much larger clone, this may be a read error. J is TRBJ1-3 and V is TRBV11-2, with D perhaps TRBD1 (5 bases). The CDR3 is made up of 14 amino acids. Germline V gene lookup returns CDR1 SGHAT and CDR2 FQNNGV. Deletions cut 5 bases from V and 1 base from J, with 9 bases between. The CDR3 protein is CASSAGTSGNTIYF. The CDR3 DNA reads as TGTGCCAGCAGCGCCGGGACTTCTGGAAACACCATATATTTT.

V gene TRBV2 combines with J gene TRBJ1-2; D is unclear. Trimming cost V 2 bases and J 7 bases, with 14 bases left between them. This CDR3 spans 14 amino acids. CDR1 is SNHLY and CDR2 is FYNNEI in the germline V gene. The CDR3 here is CASSEYPLPLGYTF. The CDR3 DNA sequence: TGTGCCAGCAGTGAATACCCTCTCCCCCTTGGCTACACCTTC.

This clonotype was observed a single time. The chain couples TRBV29-1 to TRBJ1-4; D unclear. V was pared by 4 bases and J by 8 bases, with 11 bases between. CDR3 length: 12 residues. Looked up from germline, CDR1 is SQVTM and CDR2 is ANQGSEA. CDR3 nucleotides: TGCAGCGTTGTAGGTGTGGAAGAAAAACTGTTTTTT. Residues: CSVVGVEEKLFF.

This clonotype appeared a few times. The chain joins TRBV20-1 to TRBJ2-3; the D is unclear. The germline gives CDR1 DFQATT, CDR2 SNEGSKA (reference sequence). Trimming left V 6 bases short and J 0 bases short, with 10 bases between. The CDR3 covers 13 residues. Written as DNA, the CDR3 is TGCAGTGCAAGACAACACAGCACAGATACGCAGTATTTT. This encodes CSARQHSTDTQYF.

The gene calls are TRBV28 and TRBJ2-1; tentatively, D is TRBD2 (7 bases). Germline lookup yields CDR1 MDHEN and CDR2 SYDVKM. Trimming cost V 5 bases and J 8 bases, with 22 bases left between them. The CDR3 runs to 16 residues. In nucleotides, the CDR3 is TGTGCCAGCAGTGATACTAACGGGGGGCCCCTATATGAGCAGTTCTTC. Its protein is CASSDTNGGPLYEQFF. Using reference TRBV28 and TRBJ2-1 for the parts outside the CDR3, the full variable domain is DVKVTQSSRYLVKRTGEKVFLECVQDMDHENMFWYRQDPGLGLRLIYFSYDVKMKEKGDIPEGYSVSREKKERFSLILESASTNQTSMYLCASSDTNGGPLYEQFFGPGTRLTVL.

The gene calls are TRBV27 and TRBJ2-7, with D perhaps TRBD1 (5 bases). From germline, CDR1 is MNHEY and CDR2 SMNVEV (reference sequence). V lost 4 bases to trimming and J lost 3 bases, with 10 bases between them. This CDR3 region has 13 residues. CDR3 region: CASSSADNYEQYF. The CDR3 nucleotides read TGTGCCAGCAGTTCCGCGGACAACTACGAGCAGTACTTC.

There are a few counts of this clonotype. The chain has TRBV5-1 and TRBJ2-3, with 10 positions matching TRBD2. Trimming at V came to 2 bases and at J to 6 bases, leaving 9 bases not matched to a gene. Germline V CDR1 and CDR2: SGHRS, YFSETQ. The CDR3 totals 16 residues. The CDR3 region is CASSFQPGLAMDTQYF. The CDR3, as DNA: TGCGCCAGCAGCTTTCAACCGGGACTAGCGATGGATACGCAGTATTTT.

The CDR3 DNA sequence: TGTGCCATCAGTGTATTCCGGGACGAGCAGTACTTC. This gives the protein CAISVFRDEQYF. This chain connects TRBV10-3 to TRBJ2-7; D remains ambiguous. The CDR3 totals 12 residues. The V and J ends lost 4 bases and 5 bases respectively, with 9 bases between them. Germline loops: CDR1 ENHRY, CDR2 SYGVKD.

This clonotype was counted a few times. The V gene is TRBV6-1, the J gene TRBJ2-7; a possible D gene is TRBD2 (6 bases). V lost 7 bases and J lost 2, with 15 bases in between. The CDR3 sequence is 14 residues long. Germline V gives CDR1 MNHNS, CDR2 SASEGT. The CDR3: CASKRASETYEQYF. The CDR3 DNA sequence: TGTGCCAGCAAGAGAGCTAGCGAGACCTACGAGCAGTACTTC.

This clonotype was picked up one time. At one end the junction does not follow the germline gene, possibly because of a read error. This chain uses TRBV7-6 with TRBJ1-2; D is undetermined. The germline V gene has CDR1 SGHVS and CDR2 FNYEAQ. This CDR3 comprises 13 residues. The DNA of the CDR3 is TGTGCCAGCAGCTCAGCGGGGTGGGATGGCCACACCTTC. Its protein is CASSSAGWDGHTF.

A word on this clonotype: The junction does not match germline at one end; this may be a read error. The rearrangement uses TRBV12-3 or TRBV12-4 and TRBJ1-4, with a tentative D call TRBD1 (6 bases). This CDR3 spans 15 amino acids. CDR3 sequence: CASRGTGGPNEKLFF. DNA of the CDR3: TGTGCCAGTAGGGGGACCGGAGGGCCTAATGAAAAGCTGTTTTTT.

This clonotype occurred a few times. The chain couples TRBV18 to TRBJ2-1, with TRBD2 identical over 12 bases. Germline V gene data show CDR1 as KGHSH and CDR2 as LQKENI. V lost 3 bases to trimming and J lost 4 bases; unmatched junction nucleotides: 7. The CDR3 is 17 amino acids. In nucleotides, the CDR3 is TGTGCCAGCTCACCCTTCAAGACTAGCGGGGGTTACAATGAGCAGTTCTTC. It encodes CASSPFKTSGGYNEQFF.

This clonotype was counted only a few times. This rearrangement joins TRBV29-1 to TRBJ2-1, with 7 bases matching TRBD1. Germline loops: CDR1 SQVTM, CDR2 ANQGSEA. The ends lost 6 bases at V and 3 bases at J; junction bases unmatched: 5. The CDR3 runs to 13 residues. As DNA, the CDR3 is TGCAGCGTACGACAGGGCGACTACAATGAGCAGTTCTTC. Encoded protein: CSVRQGDYNEQFF.

The rearrangement links TRBV5-1 to TRBJ1-2; a weak D match, TRBD1 (5 bases). CDR3 length equals 15 residues. Germline V lookup: CDR1 SGHRS, CDR2 YFSETQ. V lost 4 bases to trimming and J lost 1 base, with 14 bases between them. The CDR3 is CASSVTGPGNYGYTF. CDR3 coding DNA: TGCGCCAGCAGCGTGACGGGACCGGGTAACTATGGCTACACCTTC.

The chain carries TRBV2 and TRBJ2-7; the D gene could be TRBD1 or TRBD2 (5 bases each). V gave up 9 bases and J gave up 7 bases, with 10 bases separating them. From germline, CDR1 is SNHLY and CDR2 FYNNEI. This CDR3 spans 10 amino acids. This CDR3 is CARGEGEQYF. The CDR3 DNA reads TGTGCCAGAGGAGAGGGGGAGCAGTACTTC.